Below, 7 T cell receptor beta chains from the same sample are listed, as sequenced in a study of cytomegalovirus exposure and HLA in healthy donors. PCR primers comprised 60 Vbeta and 13 Jbeta primers. Libraries were prepared by immunoSEQ multiplex PCR; TCRdb keeps only in-frame clonotypes and omits some of them. Among some 180,000 clones listed, roughly 90% were seen once. The source material was PBMCs. These receptors were collected from a boy aged 2 to 10 in good health and CMV-seronegative.

In its sample, this clone was seen a few times. The J gene is TRBJ2-4, the V gene TRBV5-6; TRBD2 aligns across 10 bases. This CDR3 has 16 amino acids. J gave up 4 bases and V 1 base, and 5 bases lay outside the gene matches. Germline CDR1 reads SGHDT; CDR2 reads YYEEEE. The CDR3 DNA reads as TGTGCCAGCAGCTTGTGGGGACTAGCGTTGAAAAACATTCAGTACTTC. It codes for CASSLWGLALKNIQYF.

Comments on this clone: One end of the junction does not line up with germline, which may come from a read error. The chain carries TRBV4-1 and TRBJ2-1, with TRBD2 matching over 13 bases. The germline gives CDR1 MGHRA, CDR2 YSYEKL. This CDR3 spans 17 amino acids. The chain's CDR3 is CASSQDGTSGAYNEQFF. Written as DNA, the CDR3 is TGCGCCAGCAGCCAAGATGGGACTAGCGGGGCCTACAATGAACAGTTCTTC.

This clone showed up just a few times. The J gene is TRBJ1-5, the V gene TRBV6-7; D might be TRBD1 (5 bases). TRBV6-7 is noted as an ORF with a role that remains uncertain. V lost 6 bases to trimming and J lost 4 bases, with 19 bases between them. CDR3 length: 16 amino acids. The CDR3 protein is CASSQASGKRNQPQHF. The DNA for the CDR3 is TGTGCCAGCAGCCAAGCTTCAGGGAAAAGAAATCAGCCCCAGCATTTT.

This clone appeared once. This rearrangement joins TRBV18 to TRBJ2-7, with D perhaps matching TRBD2 (5 bases). The germline V gene has CDR1 KGHSH and CDR2 LQKENI. The CDR3 is 14 residues long. Trimming cost V 3 bases and J 2 bases, with 11 bases left between them. CDR3: CASSPTSMPYEQYF. CDR3 nucleotide sequence: TGTGCCAGCTCACCTACTAGTATGCCCTACGAGCAGTACTTC.

This chain joins TRBV10-3 and TRBJ1-1; the D is unclear. The CDR3 length is 14 residues. Trimming stripped 2 bases from V and 1 base from J, with 8 bases between. CDR1 is ENHRY and CDR2 is SYGVKD in the germline V gene. The CDR3 loop reads CAISETNRNTEAFF. In nucleotides, the CDR3 is TGTGCCATCAGTGAGACCAACAGGAACACTGAAGCTTTCTTT.

The J gene is TRBJ2-1, the V gene TRBV18, with TRBD2 matching 13 bases. The ends lost 5 bases at V and 5 bases at J; junction bases unmatched: 6. This CDR3 is 16 amino acids long. Germline CDR1 KGHSH, CDR2 LQKENI. As DNA, the CDR3 is TGTGCCAGCTCAACCACGGGACTAGCGGGACACAATGAGCAGTTCTTC. Protein product: CASSTTGLAGHNEQFF. Drawing the rest from reference TRBV18 and TRBJ2-1, the complete variable domain is NAGVMQNPRHLVRRRGQEARLRCSPMKGHSHVYWYRQLPEEGLKFMVYLQKENIIDESGMPKERFSAEFPKEGPSILRIQQVVRGDSAAYFCASSTTGLAGHNEQFFGPGTRLTVL.

In this sample, this clone turned up once. This chain links TRBV4-1 with TRBJ2-3; 8 nucleotides agree with TRBD2. The V segment lost 6 bases and the J segment 0 bases; nucleotides outside the gene matches: 2. CDR1 and CDR2 from the germline V gene are MGHRA and YSYEKL. CDR3 length: 14 amino acids. In DNA, the CDR3 is TGCGCCAGCAGGGCTAGCGGGAGCACAGATACGCAGTATTTT. This codes for CASRASGSTDTQYF.